The 11 T cell receptor beta chains reported below all come from one sample, sequenced in a study of PD-1 blockade in mismatch repair-deficient tumors. Measured with immunoSEQ multiplex PCR; TCRdb has only the in-frame clones, and not every one. The data show more than 90,000 clones, around 80% seen once. The source material was peripheral blood, sampled 60 weeks after starting pembrolizumab. These receptors were obtained from an adult with mismatch repair-deficient cancer.

This clone was counted only a few times. The V gene is TRBV25-1, the J gene TRBJ1-2; D ambiguous. The V end lost 8 bases, the J end lost 7 bases, and 11 bases lay between the germline ends. In germline, CDR1 is MGHDK, CDR2 SYGVNS. This CDR3 has 11 amino acids. The CDR3 coding sequence is TGTGCCAGCCAGGAGGGCCGTGGCTACACCTTC. Translating gives CASQEGRGYTF.

The gene calls are TRBV19 and TRBJ2-1, with TRBD2 matching 8 bases. Germline V lookup: CDR1 LNHDA, CDR2 SQIVND (reference sequence). The CDR3 extends over 18 amino acids. V trimming: 1 base; J trimming: 4 bases; junction bases outside the gene matches: 12. DNA for the CDR3: TGTGCCAGTAGTATAGGGTTTGGGGCGGGAGGAACATACAATGAGCAGTTCTTC. Translation: CASSIGFGAGGTYNEQFF.

This rearrangement joins TRBV5-1 to TRBJ2-2; 8 bases match TRBD2. J was trimmed by 5 bases and V by 0 bases; bases with no gene match: 9. Germline CDR1 and CDR2: SGHRS and YFSETQ. The length of the CDR3 is 17 residues. The CDR3 DNA follows: TGCGCCAGCAGCTTGGGACTAGCGACCAGCGGGACCGGGGAGCTGTTTTTT. Protein product: CASSLGLATSGTGELFF. The variable domain in full, completed from reference TRBV5-1 and TRBJ2-2, reads KAGVTQTPRYLIKTRGQQVTLSCSPISGHRSVSWYQQTPGQGLQFLFEYFSETQRNKGNFPGRFSGRQFSNSRSEMNVSTLELGDSALYLCASSLGLATSGTGELFFGEGSRLTVL.

The chain is built from TRBV5-1 and TRBJ2-1, with 7 bases that match TRBD1. Germline CDR1 and CDR2: SGHRS and YFSETQ. V lost 2 bases and J lost 5; bases outside the gene matches: 4. There are 14 residues in the CDR3. CDR3 coding DNA: TGCGCCAGCAGCTTATGGGACAGCGACAATGAGCAGTTCTTC. Its translation: CASSLWDSDNEQFF.

The rearrangement links TRBV7-2 to TRBJ1-3, with a weak D call TRBD1 (6 bases). This CDR3 spans 15 amino acids. From germline, CDR1 is SGHTA and CDR2 FQGNSA. V gave up 3 bases and J gave up 4 bases, with 13 bases separating them. The CDR3 region has the DNA TGTGCCAGCAGCTTGATCCAGGGGAGAGGAAACACCATATATTTT. It yields the protein CASSLIQGRGNTIYF.

The CDR3 region is CASSLQGNYGYTF. The CDR3 DNA reads TGTGCCAGCAGTTTACAGGGAAACTATGGCTACACCTTC. V gene TRBV27 combines with J gene TRBJ1-2; D is perhaps TRBD1 (5 bases). V dropped 2 bases and J dropped 2 bases, with 6 bases sitting between them. Germline V gene data show CDR1 as MNHEY and CDR2 as SMNVEV (reference sequence). The CDR3 loop spans 13 amino acids.

The chain carries TRBV11-3 and TRBJ2-7; D possibly corresponds to TRBD2 (5 bases). The CDR3 has 12 amino acids. Trimming left V 4 bases short and J 3 bases short, with 7 bases between. The germline gives CDR1 SGHNT, CDR2 YENEEA. The CDR3 loop is CASSYGVYEQYF. The CDR3 DNA reads TGTGCCAGCAGCTACGGGGTCTACGAGCAGTACTTC. Full variable domain (remainder filled in from reference TRBV11-3 and TRBJ2-7): EAGVVQSPRYKIIEKKQPVAFWCNPISGHNTLYWYLQNLGQGPELLIRYENEEAVDDSQLPKDRFSAERLKGVDSTLKIQPAELGDSAVYLCASSYGVYEQYFGPGTRLTVT.

The chain carries TRBV19 and TRBJ2-7; possible D gene TRBD2, 5 bases. Looked up from germline, CDR1 is LNHDA and CDR2 is SQIVND (reference sequence). This CDR3 is built from 15 residues. V was clipped by 0 bases and J by 6 bases, with 15 bases between them. The CDR3 DNA reads TGTGCCAGTAGTATAGACACAGCGCGGGCAGGCGAGCAGTACTTC. It is translated as CASSIDTARAGEQYF.

The chain uses TRBV5-1 and TRBJ1-5; D is unclear. V shed 0 bases and J shed 1 base, with 8 bases lying between them. The CDR3 sequence is 15 residues long. The germline gives CDR1 SGHRS, CDR2 YFSETQ. Here the CDR3 DNA reads TGCGCCAGCAGCTTGGTACCGGAAAGCAATCAGCCCCAGCATTTT. Amino acid sequence: CASSLVPESNQPQHF.

The chain joins TRBV2 to TRBJ2-6, with 12 nucleotides matching TRBD2. The CDR3 length is 18 residues. J was trimmed by 4 bases and V by 3 bases; bases with no gene match: 7. Germline V gene lookup returns CDR1 SNHLY and CDR2 FYNNEI. CDR3 bases: TGTGCCAGCAGTGACCCGACTAGCGGGAGTACCGGGGCCAACGTCCTGACTTTC. Translation: CASSDPTSGSTGANVLTF.

V and J are TRBV6-5 and TRBJ1-3, with TRBD1 as a possible D gene (5 bases). The CDR3 is 14 amino acids. V was pared by 6 bases and J by 2 bases, with 11 bases between. Germline V gene lookup returns CDR1 MNHEY and CDR2 SVGAGI. The CDR3: CASSLDSTGNTIYF. The CDR3 region has the DNA TGTGCCAGCAGCTTAGACAGTACTGGAAACACCATATATTTT.